Included here is one TCR beta chain sequence, with context. The antigen is unknown. One entry per CDR3 protein, called by TCRdb with MiXCR from the reads. The data show approximately 7,200 distinct CDR3 sequences, 55% seen once. This sample was taken from a study of T cell repertoires in cytomegalovirus infection. The overall study: CMV infection and matching HLA type were both indicated by public TCR beta signatures. Study-wide points: There were HLA-C-restricted CMV-specific TCR beta clonotypes dominating the ex vivo response.

Sequences were obtained from PBMCs, sequenced either directly or after in vitro stimulation (not recorded which). This TCR was recovered from a human donor in good health (CMV status not recorded). Some clones in this sample may be carry-over from other donors' samples.

The CDR3 DNA sequence: TGTGCCAGCAGCTCCCGGGGCGGGGAGCTGTTTTTT. Its protein product is CASSSRGGELFF. V usage is TRBV11-3 and J usage is TRBJ2-2; tentative D call: TRBD2 (5 bases). The germline V and J ends were trimmed by 4 bases and 7 bases, with 7 bases remaining between them. The CDR3 totals 12 residues. The germline V gene has CDR1 SGHNT and CDR2 YENEEA.